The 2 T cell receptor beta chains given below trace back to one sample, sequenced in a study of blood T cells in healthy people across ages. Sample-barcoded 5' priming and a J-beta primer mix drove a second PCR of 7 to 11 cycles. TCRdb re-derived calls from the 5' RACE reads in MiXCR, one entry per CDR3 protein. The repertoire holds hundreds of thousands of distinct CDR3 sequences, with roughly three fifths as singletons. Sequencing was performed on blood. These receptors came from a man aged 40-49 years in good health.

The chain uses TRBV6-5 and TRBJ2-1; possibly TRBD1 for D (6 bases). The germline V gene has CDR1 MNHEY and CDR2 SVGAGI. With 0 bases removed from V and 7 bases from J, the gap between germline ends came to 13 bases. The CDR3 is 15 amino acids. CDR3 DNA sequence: TGTGCCAGCAGTTACTCGAATGGGGGCTGGAATGAGCAGTTCTTC. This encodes CASSYSNGGWNEQFF.

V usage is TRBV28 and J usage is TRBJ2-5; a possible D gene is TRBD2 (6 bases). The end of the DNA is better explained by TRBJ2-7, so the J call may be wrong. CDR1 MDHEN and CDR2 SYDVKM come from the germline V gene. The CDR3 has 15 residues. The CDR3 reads CASSEAGTGYYEQYF. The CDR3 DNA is TGTGCCAGCAGCGAGGCCGGGACTGGGTACTACGAGCAGTACTTC.